This T cell receptor (beta chain) was identified during a study of T cells expressing NK-cell markers. Using the 5' RACE reads, TCRdb records one entry per CDR3 protein without DNA. In total, the table holds just under 150,000 distinct CDR3 sequences. The clonotype originates from a man aged 18 to 29 in good health. The specimen sequenced was blood T cells: a sorted CD56 or NKG2C T cell subset, CD4+ or CD8+ T cells, or bulk PBMC T cells (not recorded which).

The CDR3 sequence: CATEEGLGYNEQFF. The rearrangement joins TRBV10-3 to TRBJ2-1; TCRdb picks TRBD2, but there is no DNA to check that call. The CDR3 is made up of 14 amino acids. Germline V gene sequence: CDR1 ENHRY, CDR2 SYGVKD.